This is a list of T cell receptor beta chains from one sample in a study of shared clonotypes between healthy human individuals. Here immunoSEQ multiplex PCR was the method, and the copy in TCRdb shows in-frame clones only, minus some. The top ten clones hold 0.39% of a sample with millions of clones, 90% to 95% of them seen once. The sequencing input was naive CD4+ T cells from PBMCs. The receptors originated from a man between 18 and 35 years old in good health. Some clones in this sample may be carry-over from other donors' samples. The CDR3 runs from the conserved cysteine through the conserved F or W. D genes are given only for firm matches. Clone size appears in some rows only: once, few, many, or a class for an expanded clone.

TRBV5-4	14	.	TRBD2	TRBJ2-3	CASSTGLVVDTQYF	TGTGCCAGCAGCACAGGACTAGTCGTAGATACGCAGTATTTT
TRBV28	14	.	.	TRBJ2-7	CASRRVEVSFEQYF	TGTGCCAGCAGAAGGGTGGAGGTGTCCTTCGAGCAGTACTTC
TRBV5-1	16	.	TRBD2	TRBJ2-1	CASSFLSGRAENEQFF	TGCGCCAGCAGCTTTCTAAGCGGGAGGGCCGAAAATGAGCAGTTCTTC
TRBV27	15	.	TRBD2	TRBJ2-1	CASAVWGLGRDEQFF	TGTGCCAGCGCAGTTTGGGGACTAGGCAGGGACGAGCAGTTCTTC
TRBV27	17	once	.	TRBJ1-2	CASSRSSTLRGIGGYTF	TGTGCCAGCAGCCGTTCCTCCACACTGCGAGGGATCGGTGGCTACACCTTC
TRBV7-2	16	once	.	TRBJ2-1	CASSYRAIAIYNEQFF	TGTGCCAGCAGCTACAGGGCGATTGCGATCTACAATGAGCAGTTCTTC
TRBV19	15	once	.	TRBJ2-6	CASSNQGSGANVLTF	TGTGCCAGTAGCAATCAGGGGTCTGGGGCCAACGTCCTGACTTTC
TRBV6-1	16	.	TRBD1	TRBJ1-5	CASSARDRGRGQPQHF	TGTGCCAGCAGTGCCCGGGACAGGGGGCGAGGTCAGCCCCAGCATTTT
TRBV19	14	.	.	TRBJ1-5	CASTPHKEGQPQHF	TGTGCCAGTACCCCGCATAAAGAGGGTCAGCCCCAGCATTTT
TRBV28	15	.	TRBD2	TRBJ2-7	CASGGAGGRSYEQYF	TGTGCCAGCGGGGGGGCGGGAGGCCGCTCCTACGAGCAGTACTTC
TRBV6-6	13	.	.	TRBJ1-2	CASNNRGPGGYTF	TGTGCCAGCAACAACCGGGGGCCGGGTGGCTACACCTTC
TRBV5-1	14	once	.	TRBJ2-1	CASSLGARHNEQFF	TGCGCCAGCAGCTTGGGGGCGCGTCACAATGAGCAGTTCTTC
TRBV21-1	18	.	.	TRBJ2-3	CASSTRRGGHNRGDTQYF	TGTGCCAGCAGCACGCGAAGGGGGGGACACAACAGGGGAGATACGCAGTATTTT
TRBV6-6	15	.	TRBD1	TRBJ2-6	CASSDRGRGANVLTF	TGTGCCAGCAGTGACAGGGGGCGTGGGGCCAACGTCCTGACTTTC
TRBV28	15	once	TRBD2	TRBJ2-1	CASSRTSGSLNEQFF	TGTGCCAGCAGCCGTACTAGCGGGAGTTTAAATGAGCAGTTCTTC
TRBV7-9	13	few	TRBD1	TRBJ1-2	CASSPTGGDGYTF	TGTGCCAGCAGCCCAACAGGGGGAGATGGCTACACCTTC
TRBV29-1	16	.	.	TRBJ2-6	CSVDPGGAGGANVLTF	TGCAGCGTTGACCCGGGCGGGGCTGGTGGGGCCAACGTCCTGACTTTC
TRBV9	14	.	TRBD1	TRBJ1-2	CASSPGGDNYGYTF	TGTGCCAGCAGCCCAGGGGGGGATAACTATGGCTACACCTTC
TRBV18	11	.	.	TRBJ1-4	CASSQGEKLFF	TGTGCCAGCTCTCAGGGTGAAAAACTGTTTTTT
TRBV2	13	.	.	TRBJ1-3	CASRLVSGNTIYF	TGTGCCAGCAGGTTGGTCAGTGGAAACACCATATATTTT
TRBV5-1	15	once	.	TRBJ1-4	CASSFSGRNNEKLFF	TGCGCCAGCAGCTTTTCAGGACGGAATAATGAAAAACTGTTTTTT
TRBV5-6	15	.	TRBD1	TRBJ1-1	CASSSTGTGNTEAFF	TGTGCCAGCAGCTCAACCGGGACAGGGAACACTGAAGCTTTCTTT
TRBV14	14	.	TRBD1	TRBJ2-2	CASSQGQSTGELFF	TGTGCCAGCAGCCAGGGACAGTCCACCGGGGAGCTGTTTTTT
TRBV7-3	14	.	TRBD2	TRBJ2-3	CASSSGLATDTQYF	TGTGCCAGCAGCTCGGGACTAGCAACAGATACGCAGTATTTT
TRBV7-2	14	.	TRBD1	TRBJ2-1	CASSPRQGYNEQFF	TGTGCCAGCAGCCCCCGACAGGGGTACAATGAGCAGTTCTTC
TRBV6-5	14	.	.	TRBJ1-2	CASSYSEPSVGYTF	TGTGCCAGCAGTTACTCTGAGCCTTCAGTGGGCTACACCTTC
TRBV30	14	.	TRBD1	TRBJ1-6	CAWNLGTGFSPLHF	TGTGCCTGGAACCTCGGGACAGGGTTTTCACCCCTCCACTTT
TRBV5-8	15	.	.	TRBJ2-2	CAPGPPAEGTGELFF	TGTGCCCCGGGTCCCCCAGCGGAAGGCACCGGGGAGCTGTTTTTT
TRBV10-3	14	.	.	TRBJ2-1	CAINSGAFDNEQFF	TGTGCCATCAATTCGGGGGCCTTCGACAATGAGCAGTTCTTC
TRBV28	14	.	.	TRBJ1-2	CASSFARVSYGYTF	TGTGCCAGCAGTTTCGCCCGGGTGAGCTATGGCTACACCTTC
TRBV10-3	16	.	.	TRBJ2-3	CAISRDRPISTDTQYF	TGTGCCATCAGTCGGGACCGGCCTATTAGCACAGATACGCAGTATTTT
TRBV6-5	14	.	.	TRBJ1-2	CASRRWGAEDGYTF	TGTGCCAGCAGACGGTGGGGCGCCGAGGATGGCTACACCTTC
TRBV28	14	.	.	TRBJ1-6	CASRPGPLDSPLHF	TGTGCCAGCAGACCCGGGCCTTTGGATTCACCCCTCCACTTT
TRBV10-3	17	.	TRBD1	TRBJ1-2	CAISARGEDRGSYGYTF	TGTGCCATCAGTGCGCGGGGAGAGGACAGGGGGAGCTATGGCTACACCTTC
TRBV5-5	14	.	TRBD2	TRBJ2-1	CASSLPYPSGEQFF	TGTGCCAGCAGCCTCCCATACCCTAGCGGGGAGCAGTTCTTC
TRBV9	16	.	.	TRBJ1-2	CASSVGAGRANYGYTF	TGTGCCAGCAGCGTAGGAGCAGGGCGAGCTAACTATGGCTACACCTTC
TRBV5-5	13	.	.	TRBJ1-5	CASSSTGNQPQHF	TGTGCCAGCAGCTCCACAGGGAATCAGCCCCAGCATTTT
TRBV27	13	.	.	TRBJ1-5	CASSLNRVQPQHF	TGTGCCAGCAGTTTAAACAGGGTTCAGCCCCAGCATTTT